The rows below give T cell receptor beta chains drawn from one sample of a study of blood T cell repertoires in COVID-19. Sequencing used immunoSEQ multiplex PCR; TCRdb keeps in-frame clones, though not all of them. The profile covers under 75,000 clones, with about nine tenths appearing a single time and about 11% taken by the ten largest. The sequenced sample was peripheral blood. These TCRs come from a woman aged 18 to 35 with acute or convalescent COVID-19. Both conserved end residues are part of each CDR3. The D gene is left open where the match is weak. Only some rows state a clone size, as once, few, many or a class for expanded clones.

. TRBJ2-7 TRBD2 14 TRBV27 TGTGCCAGCAGTTATGGGGGACTAGCCAACGAGCAGTACTTC CASSYGGLANEQYF
. TRBJ2-1 TRBD1 15 TRBV5-1 TGCGCCAGCAGCTTACTCCAGGGGGCTACCAATGAGCAGTTCTTC CASSLLQGATNEQFF
. TRBJ1-1 . 15 TRBV6-2/TRBV6-3 TGTGCCAGCAGCCCCGACTACATAGTGAACACTGAAGCTTTCTTT CASSPDYIVNTEAFF
. TRBJ2-1 TRBD2 16 TRBV11-2 TGTGCCAGCAGCCCGTACAGCGGGGGGTCCTACAATGAGCAGTTCTTC CASSPYSGGSYNEQFF
. TRBJ2-7 . 15 TRBV7-9 TGTGCCAGCAGCCACATTAAACGGCAGCGGAACGAGCAGTACTTC CASSHIKRQRNEQYF
. TRBJ2-1 TRBD1 14 TRBV29-1 TGCAGCGTCTCTGGACAGGGGCCCTACAATGAGCAGTTCTTC CSVSGQGPYNEQFF
. TRBJ2-6 . 16 TRBV18 TGTGCCAGCTCACCCGGGATGGGCCAGGGGGCCAACGTCCTGACTTTC CASSPGMGQGANVLTF
. TRBJ1-3 . 15 TRBV29-1 TGCAGCGCCACTCCCTCCGATTCCTCTGGAAACACCATATATTTT CSATPSDSSGNTIYF
. TRBJ1-1 TRBD1 13 TRBV5-1 TGCGCCAGCAGGAGGGGGCTGAACACTGAAGCTTTCTTT CASRRGLNTEAFF
few TRBJ1-2 . 14 TRBV30 TGTGCCTGGAGGAGCTGGGGAGCTCCTATGGGCTACACCTTC CAWRSWGAPMGYTF
. TRBJ1-2 TRBD1 16 TRBV11-2 TGTGCCAGCAGCCCGAATGACAGGGGACACGCCTATGGCTACACCTTC CASSPNDRGHAYGYTF
once TRBJ1-5 . 16 TRBV10-1 TGCGCCAGCAGTGACGAGCGGGCCGATAGCAATCAGCCCCAGCATTTT CASSDERADSNQPQHF
. TRBJ2-7 . 14 TRBV11-1 TGTGCCAGCAGCTTTCAGGGAATTTCCTACGAGCAGTACTTC CASSFQGISYEQYF
. TRBJ2-7 . 14 TRBV7-2 TGTGCCAGCAGCTTAGCCAGGAATGCCTACGAGCAGTACTTC CASSLARNAYEQYF
. TRBJ1-4 . 14 TRBV30 TGTGCCTGGAGTCAGAGACTAGATAATGAAAAACTGTTTTTT CAWSQRLDNEKLFF
. TRBJ1-1 TRBD1 15 TRBV4-2 TGTGCCAGCAGCCACTCCAGACAGGGGAAAACTGAAGCTTTCTTT CASSHSRQGKTEAFF
. TRBJ1-2 . 15 TRBV28 TGTGCCAGCAGTTTCAATCAGGGATGGGTCTATGGCTACACCTTC CASSFNQGWVYGYTF
. TRBJ1-3 . 14 TRBV6-2/TRBV6-3 TGTGCCAGCAGCCCACAGGGAACTGGAAACACCATATATTTT CASSPQGTGNTIYF
. TRBJ2-3 . 13 TRBV5-6 TGTGCCAGCAGCTTGGCGAGCCCAGATACGCAGTATTTT CASSLASPDTQYF
. TRBJ2-7 TRBD1 14 TRBV29-1 TGCAGCGTTTGGGGGACAGGGGGAAGGTACGAGCAGTACTTC CSVWGTGGRYEQYF
. TRBJ2-1 TRBD2 15 TRBV4-2 TGTGCCAGCAGCCAAGACTTGGGCGGGGGGGATGAGCAGTTCTTC CASSQDLGGGDEQFF
. TRBJ2-7 . 13 TRBV18 TGTGCCAGCTCACCGTTGACAGATTTCGAGCAGTACTTC CASSPLTDFEQYF
. TRBJ2-7 TRBD1 15 TRBV29-1 TGCAGCGTTGTTGCTCTGGACAGGGGTTCCTACGAGCAGTACTTC CSVVALDRGSYEQYF
. TRBJ1-2 . 15 TRBV5-1 TGCGCCAGCAGCTTGGGCTTAGACAGGAACTATGGCTACACCTTC CASSLGLDRNYGYTF
once TRBJ2-1 . 15 TRBV7-2 TGTGCCAGCAGCGAAGCTAGCGACTCCTACAATGAGCAGTTCTTC CASSEASDSYNEQFF
. TRBJ2-5 TRBD1 14 TRBV5-1 TGCGCCAGCAGCTTTCTGGGGACAGAAGAGACCCAGTACTTC CASSFLGTEETQYF
. TRBJ2-7 . 13 TRBV19 TGTGCCAGTAGTCGCAGGGACACCCACGAGCAGTACTTC CASSRRDTHEQYF
. TRBJ1-6 . 17 TRBV4-1 TGCGCCAGCAGCCAAGATGCCCAGAACAGTTATAATTCACCCCTCCACTTT CASSQDAQNSYNSPLHF
. TRBJ1-2 . 16 TRBV5-5 TGTGCCAGCAGCGGACTGCCGGGAGAAGCCATAGTTGGCTACACCTTC CASSGLPGEAIVGYTF
. TRBJ1-6 TRBD1 14 TRBV28 TGTGCCAGCAGAACCGGGACAGGGGTGCGGCACCTCCACTTT CASRTGTGVRHLHF
. TRBJ2-3 TRBD2 17 TRBV7-9 TGTGCCAGCAGTCGAGGATTAGGGGAGGGCCCGTCAGATACGCAGTATTTT CASSRGLGEGPSDTQYF
. TRBJ1-1 TRBD1 17 TRBV7-2 TGTGCCAGCAGCTTAGCCGGGACAGGGGGCGCACGCACTGAAGCTTTCTTT CASSLAGTGGARTEAFF
. TRBJ2-3 . 15 TRBV7-6 TGTGCCAGCAGCTTATGGGAGGGGGGCACAGATACGCAGTATTTT CASSLWEGGTDTQYF
many TRBJ1-3 TRBD1 16 TRBV13 TGTGCCAGCAGCTTAGGTGGAGGGGGCAGTGGAAACACCATATATTTT CASSLGGGGSGNTIYF
once TRBJ1-1 . 14 TRBV29-1 TGCAGCGTTGAAGATTTGGGGCCGATCACTGAAGCTTTCTTT CSVEDLGPITEAFF
. TRBJ1-6 . 12 TRBV10-3 TGTGCCATCAGTGAAGCCCATTCACCCCTCCACTTT CAISEAHSPLHF
. TRBJ1-1 . 13 TRBV29-1 TGCAGCGTTGGGGCCAGGGGCCGCCGGCAAGCTTTCTTT CSVGARGRRQAFF
. TRBJ1-1 . 16 TRBV5-4 TGTGCCAGCAGCTTGGGGGGCTACAAACAGAACACTGAAGCTTTCTTT CASSLGGYKQNTEAFF
. TRBJ2-7 TRBD1 16 TRBV6-1 TGTGCCAGCAGTGGGGGGACAGGGATCCTGACCTACGAGCAGTACTTC CASSGGTGILTYEQYF
. TRBJ1-5 . 18 TRBV15 TGTGCCCTTAGCAGAGGGTTGGCCCAGGGCGGTCGCAATCAGCCCCAGCATTTT CALSRGLAQGGRNQPQHF
few TRBJ1-4 TRBD1 14 TRBV27 TGTGCCAGCAGTTCACAGGGGACTAATGAAAAACTGTTTTTT CASSSQGTNEKLFF
. TRBJ2-5 TRBD1 14 TRBV27 TGTGCCAGCAGCCAACGGACAGGCCAAGAGACCCAGTACTTC CASSQRTGQETQYF
. TRBJ2-1 . 16 TRBV29-1 TGCAGCGTTGAATTTTTTGTGACAGGTGTTGTAAATGAGCAGTTCTTC CSVEFFVTGVVNEQFF
. TRBJ2-3 . 15 TRBV7-2 TGTGCCAGCAGCTACCAGCCGGGTAGGGGAGATACGCAGTATTTT CASSYQPGRGDTQYF
. TRBJ2-5 . 15 TRBV18 TGTGCCAGCTCACCCCAGGCACGCATCCAAGAGACCCAGTACTTC CASSPQARIQETQYF
. TRBJ1-5 TRBD1 15 TRBV28 TGTGCCAGCAGGGTTGCTAGGGGGCTCTCTCAGCCCCAGCATTTT CASRVARGLSQPQHF
few TRBJ2-7 . 12 TRBV28 TGTGCCAGCAGTTTGGCCCCCTACGAGCAGTACTTC CASSLAPYEQYF
. TRBJ2-1 TRBD1 15 TRBV7-9 TGTGCCAGCAGCTTAATGGACAGGGATTACAATGAGCAGTTCTTC CASSLMDRDYNEQFF
. TRBJ2-5 TRBD2 16 TRBV5-1 TGCGCCAGCAGCTGGGGACTAGCGGGAGCGGGGGAGACCCAGTACTTC CASSWGLAGAGETQYF
. TRBJ1-6 TRBD1 15 TRBV3-1/TRBV3-2 TGTGCCAGCAGCCAAGGGACAGGGATTGGTTCACCCCTCCACTTT CASSQGTGIGSPLHF
. TRBJ2-5 TRBD2 15 TRBV9 TGTGCCAGCAGCGTAGCCGGGAGGTACCAAGAGACCCAGTACTTC CASSVAGRYQETQYF
. TRBJ1-3 TRBD1 15 TRBV4-3 TGCGCCAGCAGCCAAGTCCAGGGGGACGGAAACACCATATATTTT CASSQVQGDGNTIYF
. TRBJ2-1 TRBD2 15 TRBV15 TGTGCCACCAGAACTAGCGGGGGAACCTACAATGAGCAGTTCTTC CATRTSGGTYNEQFF
. TRBJ1-2 TRBD1 15 TRBV6-2/TRBV6-3 TGTGCCAGCAGTTACCCGGGACAGGGGCACTATGGCTACACCTTC CASSYPGQGHYGYTF
. TRBJ1-1 . 15 TRBV5-1 TGCGCCAGCAGCTTGGGGCCCAGGGAGGACACTGAAGCTTTCTTT CASSLGPREDTEAFF
. TRBJ2-5 TRBD2 17 TRBV11-2 TGTGCCAGCAGCTTAGGGGGTAGCGGGGGAAGGAGGGAGACCCAGTACTTC CASSLGGSGGRRETQYF
. TRBJ1-2 TRBD1 13 TRBV13 TGTGCCAGCAGCTTAAAGGGGGCGCCTGGCTACACCTTC CASSLKGAPGYTF
. TRBJ2-2 . 13 TRBV6-5 TGTGCCAGCAGCCAATCCCCCCCCGGGGAGCTGTTTTTT CASSQSPPGELFF